Below, 15 T cell receptor beta chains from the same sample are listed, as sequenced in a study of post-analysis software for immune sequencing data. These receptors lack a known antigen. The TCR beta cDNA libraries carried unique molecular identifiers. A single record per CDR3 protein comes from TCRdb applying MiXCR to the PCR reads. The sample carries roughly 800,000 distinct CDR3 sequences, roughly 27% recorded once. Study outcomes and limitations: Patients showed TRBV5-6, TRBV5-1 and TRBV20-1 among a few TRBV segments more frequent than in controls.

The sample taken for sequencing was blood. Every receptor here comes from a girl aged 5-17 years with multiple sclerosis.

CDR3 in DNA: TGTGCCAGCAAAGCCCCGGGCGGATCCTACGAGCAGTACTTC. Its translation is CASKAPGGSYEQYF. The gene calls are TRBV6-2 or TRBV6-3 and TRBJ2-7, with D unresolved. The V end was cut by 7 bases, the J end by 1 base, with 14 bases between. CDR3 size: 14 residues. CDR1 is MNHEY and CDR2 is SVGEGT in the germline V gene.

V usage is TRBV29-1 and J usage is TRBJ2-3, with a weak D call TRBD1 (6 bases). The CDR3 has 15 residues. The V end lost 1 base, the J end lost 6 bases, and 17 bases lay between the germline ends. Germline V gives CDR1 SQVTM, CDR2 ANQGSEA. CDR3 sequence reads: CSVEGRQDPRDTQYF. Written as DNA, the CDR3 is TGCAGCGTTGAAGGGCGACAGGACCCCAGGGATACGCAGTATTTT.

The V gene is TRBV6-6, the J gene TRBJ2-1; 9 positions agree with TRBD1. CDR3 size: 15 residues. CDR1 and CDR2 (germline): MNHNY, SVGAGI (reference sequence). The V and J ends lost 6 bases and 10 bases, in that order; junction bases with no gene match: 13. The CDR3 reads CASRSPGQGKGEQFF. In DNA, the CDR3 is TGTGCCAGCAGATCGCCGGGACAGGGTAAAGGCGAGCAGTTCTTC.

The chain recombines TRBV18 with TRBJ2-1; TRBD2 agrees at 7 bases. Germline trimming cut 2 bases from V and 0 bases from J; bases unmatched to any gene: 7. Germline CDR1 is KGHSH and CDR2 is LQKENI. This CDR3 contains 17 residues. The CDR3 sequence is CASSPSGRGSSYNEQFF. The DNA of the CDR3 is TGTGCCAGCTCACCATCGGGCCGCGGGAGCTCCTACAATGAGCAGTTCTTC.

V is TRBV6-5 and J is TRBJ2-1, with D perhaps given as TRBD1 or TRBD2 (5 bases each). Germline CDR1 MNHEY, CDR2 SVGAGI. The length of the CDR3 is 15 residues. Trimming cost V 2 bases and J 6 bases, with 14 bases left between them. The CDR3 sequence: CASSYSTGGGNEQFF. CDR3 DNA sequence: TGTGCCAGCAGTTACAGTACAGGTGGGGGCAATGAGCAGTTCTTC.

About this clonotype: At one boundary the junction diverges from the germline segment, which might be a read error. In DNA, the CDR3 is TGTGCCACCAGCGCGGGGGACAGATCAAATGAAAAACGGTTTTTT. This encodes CATSAGDRSNEKRFF. V gene TRBV15 combines with J gene TRBJ1-4; TRBD1 aligns across 7 bases. Germline V lookup: CDR1 LNHNV, CDR2 YYDKDF (reference sequence). The length of the CDR3 is 15 residues. Variable domain in full (rest from reference TRBV15 and TRBJ1-4): DAMVIQNPRYQVTQFGKPVTLSCSQTLNHNVMYWYQQKSSQAPKLLFHYYDKDFNNEADTPDNFQSRRPNTSFCFLDIRSPGLGDTAMYLCATSAGDRSNEKRFFGSGTQLSVL.

This clonotype was observed a single time. This chain uses TRBV7-2 with TRBJ2-3; either TRBD1 or TRBD2 may fit D (5 bases each). Looked up from germline, CDR1 is SGHTA and CDR2 is FQGNSA. The CDR3 sequence is 14 residues long. Trimming cost V 8 bases and J 3 bases, with 15 bases left between them. CDR3 loop: CASEGSGYTDTQYF. The CDR3 coding sequence is TGTGCCAGCGAGGGGAGTGGATATACAGATACGCAGTATTTT. Full variable domain (rest looked up from reference TRBV7-2 and TRBJ2-3): GAGVSQSPSNKVTEKGKDVELRCDPISGHTALYWYRQSLGQGLEFLIYFQGNSAPDKSGLPSDRFSAERTGGSVSTLTIQRTQQEDSAVYLCASEGSGYTDTQYFGPGTRLTVL.

This chain links TRBV6-5 with TRBJ2-5; a weak D match, TRBD2 (6 bases). V lost 4 bases and J 11 bases, leaving 29 bases between the germline ends. The CDR3 spans 17 residues. The germline V gene encodes CDR1 MNHEY and CDR2 SVGAGI. CDR3 sequence reads: CASSLKTGTYGPNEQYF. The CDR3 DNA sequence: TGTGCCAGCAGTTTAAAAACCGGGACTTATGGTCCCAATGAGCAGTACTTC.

This clonotype was seen more than once but under ten times. The chain is built from TRBV20-1 and TRBJ2-5; D assignment may be TRBD1 or TRBD2 (5 bases each). Trimming took off 0 bases at V and 5 bases at J, with 13 bases between the two ends. The CDR3 covers 14 residues. The germline V gene has CDR1 DFQATT and CDR2 SNEGSKA (reference sequence). Written as DNA, the CDR3 is TGCAGTGCTAGAGACGTCAGGGAGAGGGAGACCCAGTACTTC. Translating gives CSARDVRERETQYF.

This clonotype was recorded a few times. The chain carries TRBV28 and TRBJ1-2; D ambiguous. This CDR3 comprises 16 residues. CDR1 is MDHEN and CDR2 is SYDVKM in the germline V gene. Trimming removed 5 bases at V and 1 base at J, with 17 bases between. The CDR3 DNA sequence: TGTGCCAGCAGTAGCCTCCTCTCGGCCAATAACTATGGCTACACCTTC. Its translation: CASSSLLSANNYGYTF.

The rearrangement links TRBV7-8 to TRBJ2-1; tentatively, D is TRBD1 or TRBD2 (6 bases each). The V end was cut by 0 bases, the J end by 10 bases, with 13 bases between. Germline V lookup: CDR1 SGHVS, CDR2 FQNEAQ. This CDR3 is built from 14 residues. The CDR3 nucleotides read TGTGCCAGCAGCTTAGCGGGGGGCAGGAGGGAGCAGTTCTTC. Its protein is CASSLAGGRREQFF.

The chain is built from TRBV5-1 and TRBJ1-1; possible D gene TRBD1, 5 bases. Trimming shortened V by 0 bases and J by 5 bases, and 11 bases separated the two germline ends. CDR3 size: 14 residues. In germline, CDR1 is SGHRS, CDR2 YFSETQ. The CDR3 coding sequence is TGCGCCAGCAGCTTGGCACAGGTAGGGACTGAAGCTTTCTTT. Its protein is CASSLAQVGTEAFF.

The genes are TRBV9 and TRBJ1-5; D possibly corresponds to TRBD1 (5 bases). V shed 4 bases and J shed 9 bases, with 20 bases lying between them. The germline V gene has CDR1 SGDLS and CDR2 YYNGEE. CDR3 length: 15 residues. Written as DNA, the CDR3 is TGTGCCAGCAGCCTCGAGGACGGCCTAGGGGTGCCCCAGCATTTT. Translated: CASSLEDGLGVPQHF.

In regard to this clonotype: One end of the junction does not line up with germline, which may come from a read error. The rearrangement uses TRBV7-6 and TRBJ2-1, with D perhaps TRBD1 (7 bases). CDR1 and CDR2 (germline): SGHVS, FNYEAQ. CDR3 size: 16 residues. In DNA, the CDR3 is TGTGCCGGCAGCGTCGGGGGACAGACGTCCTACAATGAGCAGTTCTTC. Translated, it gives CAGSVGGQTSYNEQFF.

This clonotype was counted only a few times. The chain recombines TRBV10-3 with TRBJ2-7; no firm D call. CDR3 length: 14 amino acids. In germline, CDR1 is ENHRY, CDR2 SYGVKD. Trimming removed 3 bases from V and 0 bases from J, with 9 bases in between. CDR3 region: CAISEELSSYEQYF. The DNA for the CDR3 is TGTGCCATCAGTGAAGAACTGAGCTCCTACGAGCAGTACTTC.